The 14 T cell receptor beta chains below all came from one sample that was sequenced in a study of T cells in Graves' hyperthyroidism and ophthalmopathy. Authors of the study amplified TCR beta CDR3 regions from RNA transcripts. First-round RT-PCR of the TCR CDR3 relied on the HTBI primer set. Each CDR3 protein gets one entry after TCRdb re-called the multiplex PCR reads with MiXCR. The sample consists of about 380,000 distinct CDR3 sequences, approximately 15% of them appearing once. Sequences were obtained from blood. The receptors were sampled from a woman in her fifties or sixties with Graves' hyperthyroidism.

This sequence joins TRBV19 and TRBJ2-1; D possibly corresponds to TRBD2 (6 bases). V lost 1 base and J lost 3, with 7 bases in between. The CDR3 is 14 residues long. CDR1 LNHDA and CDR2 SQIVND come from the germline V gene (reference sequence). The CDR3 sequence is CASSIGGLYNEQFF. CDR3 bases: TGTGCCAGTAGTATAGGGGGACTCTACAATGAGCAGTTCTTC.

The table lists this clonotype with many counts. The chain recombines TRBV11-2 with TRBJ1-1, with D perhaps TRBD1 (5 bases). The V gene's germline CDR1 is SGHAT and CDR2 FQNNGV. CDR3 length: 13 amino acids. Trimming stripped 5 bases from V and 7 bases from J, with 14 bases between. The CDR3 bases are TGTGCCAGCAGCCCCATGGGGGTGGGTGAAGCTTTCTTT. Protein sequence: CASSPMGVGEAFF.

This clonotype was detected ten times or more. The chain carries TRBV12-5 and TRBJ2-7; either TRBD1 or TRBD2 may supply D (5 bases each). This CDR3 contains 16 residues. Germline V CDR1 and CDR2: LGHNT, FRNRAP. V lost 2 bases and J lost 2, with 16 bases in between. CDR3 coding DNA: TGTGCTAGTGGTTTGCACCGGGACCTCATGACCTACGAGCAGTACTTC. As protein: CASGLHRDLMTYEQYF.

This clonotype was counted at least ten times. CDR3 in amino acids: CASSSPTGLASPLHF. In nucleotides, the CDR3 is TGTGCCAGCAGCTCCCCGACAGGGTTAGCATCACCCCTCCACTTT. V and J are TRBV7-9 and TRBJ1-6; TRBD1 agrees at 7 bases. Trimming took 4 bases from V and 10 from J; bases not matched to a gene: 10. Germline CDR1 reads SEHNR; CDR2 reads FQNEAQ (reference sequence). This CDR3 comprises 15 residues. The complete variable domain, with remaining parts taken from reference TRBV7-9 and TRBJ1-6, reads DTGVSQNPRHKITKRGQNVTFRCDPISEHNRLYWYRQTLGQGPEFLTYFQNEAQLEKSRLLSDRFSAERPKGSFSTLEIQRTEQGDSAMYLCASSSPTGLASPLHFGNGTRLTVT.

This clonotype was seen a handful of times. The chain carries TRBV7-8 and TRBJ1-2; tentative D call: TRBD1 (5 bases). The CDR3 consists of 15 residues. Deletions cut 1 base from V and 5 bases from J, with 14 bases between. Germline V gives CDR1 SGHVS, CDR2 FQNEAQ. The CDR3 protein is CASSLEVQAQYGYTF. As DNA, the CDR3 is TGTGCCAGCAGCTTAGAGGTACAGGCGCAATATGGCTACACCTTC.

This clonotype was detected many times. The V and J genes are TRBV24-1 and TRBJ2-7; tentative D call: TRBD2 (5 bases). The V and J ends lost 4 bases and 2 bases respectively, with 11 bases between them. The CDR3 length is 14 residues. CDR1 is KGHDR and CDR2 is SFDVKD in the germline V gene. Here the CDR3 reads CATSENGRTYEQYF. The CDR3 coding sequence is TGTGCCACCAGTGAGAATGGGAGAACCTACGAGCAGTACTTC.

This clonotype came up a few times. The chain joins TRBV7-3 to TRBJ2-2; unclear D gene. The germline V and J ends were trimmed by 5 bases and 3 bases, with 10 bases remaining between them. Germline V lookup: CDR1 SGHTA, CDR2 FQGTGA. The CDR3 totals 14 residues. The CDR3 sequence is CASSPSRDTGELFF. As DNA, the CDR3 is TGTGCCAGCAGCCCTAGTAGGGACACCGGGGAGCTGTTTTTT.

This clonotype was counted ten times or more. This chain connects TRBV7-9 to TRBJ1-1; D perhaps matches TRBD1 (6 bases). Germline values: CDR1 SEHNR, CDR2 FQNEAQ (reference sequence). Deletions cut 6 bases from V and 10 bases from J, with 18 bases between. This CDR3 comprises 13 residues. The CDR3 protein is CASSYRDTSGAFF. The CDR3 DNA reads TGTGCCAGCAGTTATAGGGACACCTCGGGAGCTTTCTTT.

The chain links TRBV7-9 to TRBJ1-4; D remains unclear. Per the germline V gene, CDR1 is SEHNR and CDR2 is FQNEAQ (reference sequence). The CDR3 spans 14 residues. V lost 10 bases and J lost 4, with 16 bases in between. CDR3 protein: CATPGGPDNEKLFF. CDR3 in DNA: TGTGCCACCCCCGGTGGGCCCGATAATGAAAAACTGTTTTTT.

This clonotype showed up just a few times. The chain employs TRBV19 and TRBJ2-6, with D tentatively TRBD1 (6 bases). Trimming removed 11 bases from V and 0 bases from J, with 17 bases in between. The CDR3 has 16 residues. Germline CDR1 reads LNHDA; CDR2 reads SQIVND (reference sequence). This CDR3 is CADLRTASSGANVLTF. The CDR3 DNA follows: TGTGCCGACCTCCGGACAGCCAGCTCTGGGGCCAACGTCCTGACTTTC.

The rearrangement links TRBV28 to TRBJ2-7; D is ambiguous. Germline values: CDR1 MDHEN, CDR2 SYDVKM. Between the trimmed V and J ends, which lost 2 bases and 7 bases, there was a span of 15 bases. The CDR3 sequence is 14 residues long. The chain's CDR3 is CASSLGSGPDEQYF. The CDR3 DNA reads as TGTGCCAGCAGTTTAGGTTCCGGGCCGGATGAGCAGTACTTC.

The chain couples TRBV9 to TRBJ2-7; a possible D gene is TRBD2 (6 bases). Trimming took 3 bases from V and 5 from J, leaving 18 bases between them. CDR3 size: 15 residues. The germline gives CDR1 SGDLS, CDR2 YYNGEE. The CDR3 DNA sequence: TGTGCCAGCAGCGGCGGGGAAGGACTGAGCAACGAGCAGTACTTC. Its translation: CASSGGEGLSNEQYF.

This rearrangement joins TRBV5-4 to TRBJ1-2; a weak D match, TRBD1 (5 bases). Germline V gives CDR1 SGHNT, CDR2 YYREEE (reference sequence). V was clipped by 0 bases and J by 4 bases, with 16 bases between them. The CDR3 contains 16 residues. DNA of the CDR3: TGTGCCAGCAGCTTGGCAGCGGGGGTTGGGAGCTATGGCTACACCTTC. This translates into CASSLAAGVGSYGYTF.

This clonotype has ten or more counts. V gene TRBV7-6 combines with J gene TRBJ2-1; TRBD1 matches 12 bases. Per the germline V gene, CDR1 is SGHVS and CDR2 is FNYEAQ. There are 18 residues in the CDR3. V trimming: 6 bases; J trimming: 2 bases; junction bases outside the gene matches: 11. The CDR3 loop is CASSPPRGQGAPYNEQFF. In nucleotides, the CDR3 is TGTGCCAGCAGTCCACCCAGGGGACAGGGGGCTCCCTACAATGAGCAGTTCTTC.